Reported below is one TCR beta chain. The data are from a study of blood T cell repertoires in COVID-19. Study overall: Sources were T cells, B-cell-depleted T cells, or PBMCs; the material itself was cDNA or gDNA.

Germline values: CDR1 MNHEY, CDR2 SVGEGT. The CDR3 is 17 residues long. V trimming: 2 bases; J trimming: 1 base; junction bases outside the gene matches: 3. Profiling relied on immunoSEQ multiplex PCR, and the TCRdb table lists in-frame clones only, not all of them. The table lists approximately 180,000 clones, over 60% of them singletons. The rearrangement uses TRBV6-2 or TRBV6-3 and TRBJ2-2, with 11 bases identical to TRBD2. This receptor was obtained from a woman aged 65 to 85 with acute or convalescent COVID-19. Material for sequencing was peripheral blood. CDR3 residues: CASSYRSGRENTGELFF. The CDR3 nucleotides are TGTGCCAGCAGTTACCGTAGCGGGAGGGAGAACACCGGGGAGCTGTTTTTT.